The T cell receptor beta chain described here comes from a study of shared T cell receptors in the human thymus. Repertoires were generated with immunoSEQ multiplex PCR, while TCRdb's copy carries only in-frame clones and drops some. There are under 850,000 clones in the sample; around nine tenths occur only once, and 0.0085% to 0.012% lies in the top ten. The CDR3 loop spans 14 amino acids. V lost 3 bases to trimming and J lost 2 bases, with 10 bases between them. From germline, CDR1 is MGHDK and CDR2 SYGVNS. The data also belong to a second study, concerning human thymus T cells. According to that study: Resections obtained during corrective heart surgery supplied the thymus tissue. Seemingly biased V and J gene usage marked thymic and blood repertoires. Thymic repertoires of unrelated individuals were reported in related research to overlap highly.

The TCR was taken from a boy in the first two years of life with a congenital heart defect. The rearrangement links TRBV25-1 to TRBJ2-5; tentative D call: TRBD2 (5 bases). The sequenced sample consisted of thymocytes. The CDR3 nucleotides read TGTGCCAGCAGTGAGCTGGAGGCTCAAGAGACCCAGTACTTC. Translated: CASSELEAQETQYF.